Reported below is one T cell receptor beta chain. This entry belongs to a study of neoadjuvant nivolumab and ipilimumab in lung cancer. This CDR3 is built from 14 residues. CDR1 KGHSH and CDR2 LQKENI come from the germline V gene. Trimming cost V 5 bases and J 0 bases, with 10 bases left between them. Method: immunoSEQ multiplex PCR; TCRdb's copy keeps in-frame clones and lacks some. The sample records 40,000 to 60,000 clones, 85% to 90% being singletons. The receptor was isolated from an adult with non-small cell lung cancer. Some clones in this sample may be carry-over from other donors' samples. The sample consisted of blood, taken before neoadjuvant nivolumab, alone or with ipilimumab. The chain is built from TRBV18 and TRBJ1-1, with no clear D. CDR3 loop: CASSASGMNTEAFF. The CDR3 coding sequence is TGTGCCAGCTCAGCGTCGGGGATGAACACTGAAGCTTTCTTT.